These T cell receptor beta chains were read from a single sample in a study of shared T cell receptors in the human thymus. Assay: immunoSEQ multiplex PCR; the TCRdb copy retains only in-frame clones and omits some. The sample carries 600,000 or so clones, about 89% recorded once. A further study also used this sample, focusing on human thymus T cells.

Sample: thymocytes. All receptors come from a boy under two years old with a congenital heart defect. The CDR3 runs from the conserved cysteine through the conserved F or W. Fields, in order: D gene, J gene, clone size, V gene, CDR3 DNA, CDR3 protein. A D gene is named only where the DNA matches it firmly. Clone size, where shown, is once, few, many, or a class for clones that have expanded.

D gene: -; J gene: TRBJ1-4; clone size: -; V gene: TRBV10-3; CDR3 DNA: TGTGCCATCAGTGAGTCTGCTTCAGGCCAGGGCTTAGGAAAACTGTTTTTT; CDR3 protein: CAISESASGQGLGKLFF
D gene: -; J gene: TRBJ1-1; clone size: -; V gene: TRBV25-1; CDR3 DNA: TGTGCCAGTACTGCGGGATTGAACACTGAAGCTTTCTTT; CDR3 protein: CASTAGLNTEAFF
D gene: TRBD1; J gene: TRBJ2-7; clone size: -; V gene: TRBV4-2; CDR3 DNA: TGTGCCAGCAGCCAAGCCGGGACAGTAACCCCCGAGCAGTACTTC; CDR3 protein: CASSQAGTVTPEQYF
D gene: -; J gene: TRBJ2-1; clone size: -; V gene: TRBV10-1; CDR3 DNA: TGCGCCAGCAGTGACGGCGGGGCCTACAATGAGCAGTTCTTC; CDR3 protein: CASSDGGAYNEQFF
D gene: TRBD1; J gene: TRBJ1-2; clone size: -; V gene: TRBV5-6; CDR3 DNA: TGTGCCAGCAGCCCCCTGCCACCGGGACAGGGGAACTATGGCTACACCTTC; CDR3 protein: CASSPLPPGQGNYGYTF
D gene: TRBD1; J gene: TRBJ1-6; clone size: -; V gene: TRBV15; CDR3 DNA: TGTGCCACCAGCACCATAGGGACAGGGGGCTCACCCCTCCACTTT; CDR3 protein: CATSTIGTGGSPLHF
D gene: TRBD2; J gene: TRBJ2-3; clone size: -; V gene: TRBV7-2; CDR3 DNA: TGTGCCAGCAGCCCCCTGACTAGCTGGAGCACAGATACGCAGTATTTT; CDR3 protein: CASSPLTSWSTDTQYF
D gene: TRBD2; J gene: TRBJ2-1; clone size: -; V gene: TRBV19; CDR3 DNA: TGTGCCTATAGAGGGCTAGCGGCCTTGCTCTCCTACAATGAGCAGTTCTTC; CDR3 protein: CAYRGLAALLSYNEQFF
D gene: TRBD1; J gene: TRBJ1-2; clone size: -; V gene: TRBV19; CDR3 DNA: TGTGCCAGTACCCTGCGGGACAGGGGGAAATCGTATGGCTACACCTTC; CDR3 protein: CASTLRDRGKSYGYTF
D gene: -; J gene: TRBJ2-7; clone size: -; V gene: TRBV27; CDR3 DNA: TGTGCCAGCAGTTTACTAGCAGGAGAGGTAGCCGAGCAGTACTTC; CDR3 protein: CASSLLAGEVAEQYF
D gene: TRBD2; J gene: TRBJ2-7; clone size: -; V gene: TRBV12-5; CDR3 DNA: TGTGCTAGTGGTTTGCCCCCACAGGGACTAGCGGGAGCGGGGGGTCGGACCTACGAGCAGTACTTC; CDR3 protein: CASGLPPQGLAGAGGRTYEQYF
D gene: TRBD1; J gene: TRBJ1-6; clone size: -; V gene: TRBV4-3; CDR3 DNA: TGCGCCAGCAGCCAAGATCGGCGACAGGGGGGTAATTCACCCCTCCACTTT; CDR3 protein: CASSQDRRQGGNSPLHF
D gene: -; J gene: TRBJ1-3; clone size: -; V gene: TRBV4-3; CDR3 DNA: TGCGCCAGCAGCCAATGGGAGGATTTCTCTGGAAACACCATATATTTT; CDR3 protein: CASSQWEDFSGNTIYF
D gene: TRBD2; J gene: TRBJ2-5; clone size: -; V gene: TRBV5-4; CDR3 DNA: TGTGCCAGCAGCCTTGGGACTAGCGGGGGGGCTCGGCGAGAGACCCAGTACTTC; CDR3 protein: CASSLGTSGGARRETQYF
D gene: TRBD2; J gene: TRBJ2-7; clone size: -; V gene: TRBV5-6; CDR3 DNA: TGTGCCAGCAGCCCGGGGGGGTCTGAAGGGGAGCAGTACTTC; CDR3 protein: CASSPGGSEGEQYF
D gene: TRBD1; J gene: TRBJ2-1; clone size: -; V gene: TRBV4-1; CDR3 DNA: TGCGCCAGCAGCCAACACGAAGGGACAGAGTACAATGAGCAGTTCTTC; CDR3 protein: CASSQHEGTEYNEQFF
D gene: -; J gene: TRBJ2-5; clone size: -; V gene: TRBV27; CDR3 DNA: TGTGCCAGCAGTTTGACTAGGCAAGAGACCCAGTACTTC; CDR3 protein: CASSLTRQETQYF
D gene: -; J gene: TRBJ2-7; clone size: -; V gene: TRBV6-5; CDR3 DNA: TGTGCCAGCAGTTACTCGATGGGGCAGGGATGGGACGAGCAGTACTTC; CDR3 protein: CASSYSMGQGWDEQYF
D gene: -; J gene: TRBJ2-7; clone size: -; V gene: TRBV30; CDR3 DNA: TGTGCCTGGAGTGTGGTTGGGACTTTTACCTACGAGCAGTACTTC; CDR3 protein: CAWSVVGTFTYEQYF
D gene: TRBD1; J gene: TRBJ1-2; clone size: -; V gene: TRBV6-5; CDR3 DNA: TGTGCCAGCAGGCCGGACAGGGGGTTGTATGGCTACACCTTC; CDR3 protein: CASRPDRGLYGYTF
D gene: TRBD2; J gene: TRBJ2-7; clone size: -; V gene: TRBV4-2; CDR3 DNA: TGTGCCAGCAGCCAAGGACTAGCGGGGGCACGTTCCTCCTACGAGCAGTACTTC; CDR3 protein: CASSQGLAGARSSYEQYF
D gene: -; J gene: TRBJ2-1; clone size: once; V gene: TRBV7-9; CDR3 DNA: TGTGCCAGCAGCCCAACAGGGTTCAATGAGCAGTTCTTC; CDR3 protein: CASSPTGFNEQFF
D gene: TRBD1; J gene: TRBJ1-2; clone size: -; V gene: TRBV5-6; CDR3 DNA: TGTGCCAGCAGCGCAGTGGACAGGGTGGGATTCGGATATGGCTACACCTTC; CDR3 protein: CASSAVDRVGFGYGYTF
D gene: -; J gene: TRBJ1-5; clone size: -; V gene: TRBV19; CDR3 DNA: TGTGCCAGTAGTCCTCCTTTTCCCGGGGGCAATCAGCCCCAGCATTTT; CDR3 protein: CASSPPFPGGNQPQHF
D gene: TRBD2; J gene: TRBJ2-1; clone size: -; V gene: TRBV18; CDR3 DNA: TGTGCCAGCTCACCAGTTACTAGCGGGGGCCGAGACAATGAGCAGTTCTTC; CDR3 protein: CASSPVTSGGRDNEQFF
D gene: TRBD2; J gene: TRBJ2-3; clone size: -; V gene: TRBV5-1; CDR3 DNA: TGCGCCAGCAGCTGGGGGGGTAACGCAGATACGCAGTATTTT; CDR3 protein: CASSWGGNADTQYF
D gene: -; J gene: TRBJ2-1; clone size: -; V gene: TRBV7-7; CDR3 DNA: TGTGCTAGCAGCGCGGGGCCCAACAATGAGCAGTTCTTC; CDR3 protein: CASSAGPNNEQFF
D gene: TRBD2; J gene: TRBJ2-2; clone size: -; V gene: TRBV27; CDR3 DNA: TGTGCCAGCAGTTTATCGAAGGGGCTAGCGGGAGGGAACGGGGAGCTGTTTTTT; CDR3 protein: CASSLSKGLAGGNGELFF
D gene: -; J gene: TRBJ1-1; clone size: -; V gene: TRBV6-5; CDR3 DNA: TGTGCCAGCAGGCAACAGGTACACTTAACTGAAGCTTTCTTT; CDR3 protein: CASRQQVHLTEAFF
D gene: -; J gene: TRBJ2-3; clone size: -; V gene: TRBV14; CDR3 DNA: TGTGCCAGCAGCCAACAGGATACGCAGTATTTT; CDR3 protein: CASSQQDTQYF
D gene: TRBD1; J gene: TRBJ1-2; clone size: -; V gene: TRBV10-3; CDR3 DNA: TGTGCCATCTCTTCCCGACAGGGGGCAAACTATGGCTACACCTTC; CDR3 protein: CAISSRQGANYGYTF
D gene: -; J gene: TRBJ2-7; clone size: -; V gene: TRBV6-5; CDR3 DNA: TGTGCCAGCAGCTCGGCGGGGTACGAGCGGTACTTC; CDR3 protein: CASSSAGYERYF
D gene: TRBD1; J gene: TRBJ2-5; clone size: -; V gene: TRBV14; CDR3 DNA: TGTGCCAGCAGCCAAGATCCCCGGGACAGGGTAACAGAGACCCAGTACTTC; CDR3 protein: CASSQDPRDRVTETQYF
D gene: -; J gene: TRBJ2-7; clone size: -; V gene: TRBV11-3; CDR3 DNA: TGTGCCAGCAGCTCGAGTCCTCAGGACGAGCAGTACTTC; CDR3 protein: CASSSSPQDEQYF
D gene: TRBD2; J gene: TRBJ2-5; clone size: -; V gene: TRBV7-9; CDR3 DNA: TGTGCCAGCAGCCAGGGACTAGCTCGAGAGACCCAGTACTTC; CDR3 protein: CASSQGLARETQYF
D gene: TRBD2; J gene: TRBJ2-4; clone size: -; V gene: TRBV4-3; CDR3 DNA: TGCGCCAGCAGCCAAGACCTAGCGGGGGAAAACATTCAGTACTTC; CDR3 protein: CASSQDLAGENIQYF
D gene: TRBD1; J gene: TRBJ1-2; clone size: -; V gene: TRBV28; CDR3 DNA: TGTGCCAGCAGTCCTACAGGGGGAGATGGCTACACCTTC; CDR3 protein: CASSPTGGDGYTF
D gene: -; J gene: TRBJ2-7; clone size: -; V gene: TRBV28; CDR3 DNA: TGTGCCAGCAGGCCCCAGGGGACCCCCTACGAGCAGTACTTC; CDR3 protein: CASRPQGTPYEQYF
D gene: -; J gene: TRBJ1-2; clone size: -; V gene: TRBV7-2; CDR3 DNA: TGTGCCAGCAGCTTAGTTGTTGGGCGAAAACCCCACCTCTATGGCTACACCTTC; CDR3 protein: CASSLVVGRKPHLYGYTF
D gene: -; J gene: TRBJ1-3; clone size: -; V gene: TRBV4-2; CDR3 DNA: TGTGCCAGCAGCCAAGATTTTTACGGACAATCTGGAAACACCATATATTTT; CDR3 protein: CASSQDFYGQSGNTIYF
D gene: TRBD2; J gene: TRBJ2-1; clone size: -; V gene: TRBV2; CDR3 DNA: TGTGCCAGCAGTCTAAATCCTAGCGGGGGCCCCCATGAGCAGTTCTTC; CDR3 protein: CASSLNPSGGPHEQFF
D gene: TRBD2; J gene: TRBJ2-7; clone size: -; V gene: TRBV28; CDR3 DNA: TGTGCCAGCAGTTATGGGGGAGGGCCTCCTCACTACGAGCAGTACTTC; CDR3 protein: CASSYGGGPPHYEQYF
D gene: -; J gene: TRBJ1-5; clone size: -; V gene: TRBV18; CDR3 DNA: TGTGCCAGCTCACCGGAGGTACAGTCGAGGATTAATCAGCCCCAGCATTTT; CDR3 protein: CASSPEVQSRINQPQHF
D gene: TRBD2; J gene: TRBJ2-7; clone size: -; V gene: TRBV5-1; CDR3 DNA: TGCGCCAGCAGACCTGGACTAGCGGACTCCTACGAGCAGTACTTC; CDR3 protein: CASRPGLADSYEQYF
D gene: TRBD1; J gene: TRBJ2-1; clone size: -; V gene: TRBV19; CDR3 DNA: TGTGCCAGTAGTAACTGGGGACAGGGTTACAATGAGCAGTTCTTC; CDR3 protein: CASSNWGQGYNEQFF
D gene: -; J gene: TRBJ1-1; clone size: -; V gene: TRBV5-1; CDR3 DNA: TGCGCCAGCAGCTTGGTGGAGAGGGCCACTGAAGCTTTCTTT; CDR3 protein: CASSLVERATEAFF
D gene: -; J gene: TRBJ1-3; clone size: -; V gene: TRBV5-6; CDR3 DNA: TGTGCCAGCAGCTTAGGTCCGGACAGCTACTCTGGAAACACCATATATTTT; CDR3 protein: CASSLGPDSYSGNTIYF
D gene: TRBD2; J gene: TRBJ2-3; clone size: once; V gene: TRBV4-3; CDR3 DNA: TGCGCCAGCAGCCTAGACGGAGGACTAGCGGGGTGGGATACGCAGTATTTT; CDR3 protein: CASSLDGGLAGWDTQYF
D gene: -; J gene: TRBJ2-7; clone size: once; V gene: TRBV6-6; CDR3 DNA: TGTGCCAGCAGTCTTACAGGGCATCTCTACGAGCAGTACTTC; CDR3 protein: CASSLTGHLYEQYF
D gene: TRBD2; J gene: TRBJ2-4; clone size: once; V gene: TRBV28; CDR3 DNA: TGTGCCAGCAGTTTCCCGCGGGGGGACATTCAGTACTTC; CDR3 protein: CASSFPRGDIQYF